This passage covers 21 T cell receptor beta chains from one sample sequenced in a study of cytomegalovirus exposure and HLA in healthy donors. PCR used 60 Vbeta primers and 13 Jbeta primers. The method was immunoSEQ multiplex PCR; TCRdb's version includes in-frame clones alone and lacks a portion of them. The sample records 150,000 to 200,000 clones, around three quarters being singletons. The sequenced material came from PBMCs. These receptors originate from a young man in good health and CMV-seronegative.

The V call is TRBV2, the J call TRBJ1-4; 9 nucleotides agree with TRBD1. CDR3 length: 16 residues. From germline, CDR1 is SNHLY and CDR2 FYNNEI. With V trimmed by 8 bases and J by 0 bases, 7 bases remained unmatched. The CDR3 spells CASPPGQGATNEKLFF. The CDR3, as DNA: TGTGCCAGCCCTCCGGGACAGGGCGCAACTAATGAAAAACTGTTTTTT.

The chain has TRBV2 and TRBJ2-2; 11 positions agree with TRBD2. Germline loops: CDR1 SNHLY, CDR2 FYNNEI. The length of the CDR3 is 17 residues. V was pared by 6 bases and J by 0 bases, with 6 bases of the junction left unmatched. The DNA of the CDR3 is TGTGCCAGCAGACGACTAGCGGGGACCGCGAACACCGGGGAGCTGTTTTTT. Protein sequence: CASRRLAGTANTGELFF.

J is TRBJ1-1 and V is TRBV28; D is undetermined. Germline V lookup: CDR1 MDHEN, CDR2 SYDVKM. The CDR3 contains 12 residues. Trimming took 7 bases from V and 7 from J, leaving 13 bases between them. The CDR3: CASTFAGVEAFF. DNA for the CDR3: TGTGCCAGCACCTTCGCCGGGGTTGAAGCTTTCTTT.

V gene TRBV29-1 combines with J gene TRBJ2-5, with no clear D. The CDR3 extends over 11 amino acids. The V end lost 2 bases, the J end lost 5 bases, and 6 bases lay between the germline ends. Germline V gives CDR1 SQVTM, CDR2 ANQGSEA. CDR3 nucleotides: TGCAGCGTTGAATTCGGGGAGACCCAGTACTTC. It encodes CSVEFGETQYF. Drawing the rest from reference TRBV29-1 and TRBJ2-5, the complete variable domain is SAVISQKPSRDICQRGTSLTIQCQVDSQVTMMFWYRQQPGQSLTLIATANQGSEATYESGFVIDKFPISRPNLTFSTLTVSNMSPEDSSIYLCSVEFGETQYFGPGTRLLVL.

The chain links TRBV28 to TRBJ2-5, with 9 bases aligning to TRBD1. CDR3 length: 13 residues. V lost 6 bases to trimming and J lost 1 base; unmatched junction nucleotides: 0. Germline V gene data show CDR1 as MDHEN and CDR2 as SYDVKM. CDR3 coding DNA: TGTGCCAGCAGGGACAGGGGCCAAGAGACCCAGTACTTC. It yields the protein CASRDRGQETQYF.

Only a few counts were recorded for this clone. The genes are TRBV7-6 and TRBJ2-5; unclear D gene. Germline CDR1 and CDR2: SGHVS and FNYEAQ. The CDR3 runs to 13 residues. Trimming removed 5 bases from V and 1 base from J, with 8 bases in between. The CDR3 DNA is TGTGCCAGCAGCCGAGAGCTCCAAGAGACCCAGTACTTC. It translates to CASSRELQETQYF.

The chain couples TRBV29-1 to TRBJ2-3; TRBD1 matches 7 bases. The germline V gene encodes CDR1 SQVTM and CDR2 ANQGSEA. V gave up 2 bases and J gave up 3 bases; unmatched junction bases: 14. This CDR3 comprises 17 residues. CDR3 in amino acids: CSVELIDSATGTDTQYF. The CDR3 DNA reads TGCAGCGTTGAACTTATAGACTCTGCGACAGGGACAGATACGCAGTATTTT.

This clone was seen only a few times. The CDR3, as DNA: TGTGCCAGCAGCCGCAATGTGGGCCAGCCCCAGCATTTT. Protein sequence: CASSRNVGQPQHF. The rearrangement uses TRBV7-9 and TRBJ1-5; no clear D. Trimming pared 5 bases from V and 7 bases from J, leaving 12 bases between. Germline V gene lookup returns CDR1 SEHNR and CDR2 FQNEAQ (reference sequence). The CDR3 has 13 residues.

This rearrangement joins TRBV5-1 to TRBJ2-7; 11 positions agree with TRBD2. The CDR3 loop spans 15 amino acids. Trimming took 4 bases from V and 3 from J; bases not matched to a gene: 6. The germline CDR1 and CDR2 sequences are SGHRS and YFSETQ. The CDR3 DNA is TGCGCCAGCAGCGATAGCGGGAGGGCCATCTACGAGCAGTACTTC. Its protein is CASSDSGRAIYEQYF.

The gene calls are TRBV5-8 and TRBJ2-5, with 7 bases aligning to TRBD1. This CDR3 spans 14 amino acids. V gave up 2 bases and J gave up 2 bases; unmatched junction bases: 3. Germline lookup yields CDR1 SGHTS and CDR2 YDEGEE. The CDR3 sequence is CASSFWGQQETQYF. The CDR3 DNA reads TGTGCCAGCAGCTTTTGGGGACAGCAAGAGACCCAGTACTTC. Filled out from reference TRBV5-8 and TRBJ2-5, the complete variable domain reads EAGVTQSPTHLIKTRGQQATLRCSPISGHTSVYWYQQALGLGLQFLLWYDEGEERNRGNFPPRFSGRQFPNYSSELNVNALELEDSALYLCASSFWGQQETQYFGPGTRLLVL.

The chain employs TRBV28 and TRBJ2-1; 8 bases line up with TRBD2. Germline trimming cut 7 bases from V and 1 base from J; bases unmatched to any gene: 12. The CDR3 is 17 residues long. Germline loops: CDR1 MDHEN, CDR2 SYDVKM. CDR3 DNA: TGTGCCAGCACGGGAGCGGGAGATGAAAGATCCTACAATGAGCAGTTCTTC. Protein sequence: CASTGAGDERSYNEQFF.

Only a few counts were recorded for this clone. The chain couples TRBV28 to TRBJ1-1; D is ambiguous. This CDR3 comprises 12 residues. Germline V CDR1 and CDR2: MDHEN, SYDVKM. Trimming cost V 7 bases and J 7 bases, with 13 bases left between them. CDR3 sequence reads: CASTDPGLEAFF. The CDR3 DNA reads TGTGCCAGCACCGACCCGGGTCTTGAAGCTTTCTTT.

The rearrangement links TRBV30 to TRBJ1-5, with 9 bases aligning to TRBD1. Losses at the gene ends were 2 bases for V and 4 bases for J; bases not matched to a gene: 3. This CDR3 has 14 amino acids. CDR1 and CDR2 from the germline V gene are GTSNPN and SVGIG (reference sequence). The CDR3 DNA sequence: TGTGCCTGGAGTACGGGACAGGGTAATCAGCCCCAGCATTTT. Translation gives CAWSTGQGNQPQHF.

The chain couples TRBV18 to TRBJ2-5, with TRBD2 as a possible D gene (6 bases). Germline CDR1 is KGHSH and CDR2 is LQKENI. The length of the CDR3 is 13 residues. Trimming took 1 base from V and 4 from J, leaving 7 bases between them. CDR3 sequence: CASSPLGGETQYF. In DNA form, the CDR3 reads TGTGCCAGCTCACCACTGGGGGGAGAGACCCAGTACTTC.

V usage is TRBV6-7 and J usage is TRBJ2-7, with D perhaps TRBD1 (5 bases). TRBV6-7 is marked as an open reading frame, function uncertain. The length of the CDR3 is 15 residues. V shed 3 bases and J shed 1 base, with 13 bases lying between them. CDR3 sequence: CASSYGQGESYEQYF. The CDR3 DNA follows: TGTGCCAGCAGTTATGGGCAGGGTGAATCCTACGAGCAGTACTTC.

This clone appeared a single time. The chain carries TRBV7-8 and TRBJ2-7, with D tentatively TRBD1 (5 bases). The CDR3 contains 14 residues. V lost 5 bases to trimming and J lost 1 base, with 12 bases between them. Germline V lookup: CDR1 SGHVS, CDR2 FQNEAQ. CDR3 sequence reads: CASSPGPGSYEQYF. The CDR3 bases are TGTGCCAGCAGCCCAGGGCCAGGGTCCTACGAGCAGTACTTC.

This chain joins TRBV28 and TRBJ1-2; TRBD1 aligns across 8 bases. This CDR3 comprises 14 residues. V was clipped by 3 bases and J by 8 bases; unmatched bases: 8. The germline CDR1 and CDR2 sequences are MDHEN and SYDVKM. In DNA form, the CDR3 reads TGTGCCAGCAGTTTTGCAGGGGGCGCGGAAGGCTACACCTTC. Protein sequence: CASSFAGGAEGYTF.

This clone was counted only a few times. This rearrangement joins TRBV9 to TRBJ2-5; 10 nucleotides line up with TRBD2. Germline V lookup: CDR1 SGDLS, CDR2 YYNGEE. The J segment lost 4 bases and the V segment lost 6 bases, leaving 21 bases of the junction unmatched. This CDR3 has 19 amino acids. CDR3 DNA: TGTGCCAGCATCGGGGAGCGGGAGGGCCGCTCGGGGGTGGTAGAGACCCAGTACTTC. Amino acid sequence: CASIGEREGRSGVVETQYF.

This chain links TRBV28 with TRBJ2-3; TRBD1 is a possible D gene (6 bases). The length of the CDR3 is 16 residues. Germline CDR1 MDHEN, CDR2 SYDVKM. V was clipped by 5 bases and J by 2 bases, with 17 bases between them. CDR3 sequence (DNA): TGTGCCAGCAGTCAAAGCCCGGGACACATCACAGATACGCAGTATTTT. Translated, it gives CASSQSPGHITDTQYF.

The rearrangement joins TRBV7-2 to TRBJ2-2, with 12 bases lining up with TRBD2. In germline, CDR1 is SGHTA, CDR2 FQGNSA. The CDR3 runs 16 residues. J was trimmed by 9 bases and V by 5 bases; bases with no gene match: 10. CDR3 loop: CASSPGLAGTPRELFF. CDR3 bases: TGTGCCAGCAGCCCGGGACTAGCGGGTACCCCCCGGGAGCTGTTTTTT.

The gene calls are TRBV10-2 and TRBJ2-7; D is undetermined. CDR3 length: 13 residues. The V end lost 2 bases, the J end lost 0 bases, and 5 bases lay between the germline ends. CDR1 WSHSY and CDR2 SAAADI come from the germline V gene. CDR3 bases: TGCGCCAGCAGTGAGGGCTCCTCCTACGAGCAGTACTTC. Protein sequence: CASSEGSSYEQYF.